This is a list of T cell receptor beta chains from one sample in a study of CD8 T cells in Susac syndrome. TCRdb called the immunoSEQ multiplex PCR reads again in MiXCR, with one record for every CDR3 protein. There are about 90,000 distinct CDR3 sequences in the sample; roughly 96% occur only once, and about 0.65% lies in the top ten. Sequenced: CD8+ T cells from PBMCs. Every receptor here comes from a human donor with Susac syndrome. Both conserved end residues are part of each CDR3. Each record gives: J gene, D gene, clone size, V gene, CDR3 DNA, CDR3 protein. D genes are given only for firm matches. Not all rows give a size; the values are once, few, many and, for expanded clones, a class.

TRBJ2-7 - once TRBV25-1 TGTGCCAGCAGTGGGGCAGGGAGCTCCTACGAGCAGTACTTC CASSGAGSSYEQYF
TRBJ1-5 - once TRBV20-1 TGCAGTGCGACGACGGGCGGCAATCAGCCCCAGCATTTT CSATTGGNQPQHF
TRBJ2-1 - - TRBV29-1 TGCAGCGTTGATACAGGGTCAGCGTGGAACAATGAGCAGTTCTTC CSVDTGSAWNNEQFF
TRBJ1-1 TRBD1 - TRBV27 TGTGCCAGCGCTCCGGGACAGATGAACACTGAAGCTTTCTTT CASAPGQMNTEAFF
TRBJ2-2 - - TRBV29-1 TGCAGCGTTGATGCAGGGCGGAACACCGGGGAGCTGTTTTTT CSVDAGRNTGELFF
TRBJ2-7 - - TRBV7-2 TGTGCCAGCAGCGCACGCCGGGACGGCCCCGGAGGCTCCTACGAGCAGTACTTC CASSARRDGPGGSYEQYF
TRBJ2-1 - - TRBV6-2/TRBV6-3 TGTGCCAGCAGTTACCCCCTGACTCGCCACAATGAGCAGTTCTTC CASSYPLTRHNEQFF
TRBJ1-6 - - TRBV14 TGTGCCAGCAGCCAAGACAGTTTGAGCTCCTATAATTCACCCCTCCACTTT CASSQDSLSSYNSPLHF
TRBJ2-5 TRBD2 - TRBV12-3/TRBV12-4 TGTGCCAGCACGGGGGGGCCGGGACCGCAAGAGACCCAGTACTTC CASTGGPGPQETQYF
TRBJ2-5 TRBD2 - TRBV5-6 TGTGCCAGCAGCTTGGTAGCGGGGGACGGCCTGGAGACCCAGTACTTC CASSLVAGDGLETQYF
TRBJ1-4 TRBD1 - TRBV30 TGTGCCTGGGGGACAGGGACTAATGAAAAACTGTTTTTT CAWGTGTNEKLFF
TRBJ2-7 - - TRBV11-2 TGTGCCAGCAGCTTGACGAGGATAGGGTCGGAGGAGCAGTACTTC CASSLTRIGSEEQYF
TRBJ2-6 - - TRBV5-4 TGTGCCAGCAGCTTCGCCAACGTCCTGACTTTC CASSFANVLTF
TRBJ2-5 - - TRBV29-1 TGCAGCGTTGAGATTGGGATACAAGAGACCCAGTACTTC CSVEIGIQETQYF
TRBJ1-1 TRBD1 - TRBV30 TGTGCCTGGTACAGGGGTTCTAACACTGAAGCTTTCTTT CAWYRGSNTEAFF
TRBJ2-7 - - TRBV15 TGTGCCACCAGCGAGGGACGGGGTGCCCCCTACGAGCAGTACTTC CATSEGRGAPYEQYF
TRBJ1-1 - - TRBV23-1 TGCGCCTGCCGCAACACCCAAGAGGGCACTGAAGCTTTCTTT CACRNTQEGTEAFF
TRBJ2-2 TRBD1 - TRBV5-4 TGTGCCAGCAGCTTGCCCGGACAGGGGGGCATCGGGGAGCTGTTTTTT CASSLPGQGGIGELFF
TRBJ1-4 - - TRBV2 TGTGCCAGCCGCCGACAGCCAAATGAAAAACTGTTTTTT CASRRQPNEKLFF
TRBJ1-4 - - TRBV19 TGTGCCAGTAGAGAAGGGGCTAATGAAAAACTGTTTTTT CASREGANEKLFF
TRBJ1-5 - - TRBV9 TGTGCAGCTGGGGGTCCGCAGCGTAGGAGGGGGTTCGATCAGCCCCAGCATTTT CAAGGPQRRRGFDQPQHF
TRBJ2-5 - - TRBV28 TGTGCCAGCAGCCCCCCCAGGGGAGAGACCCAGTACTTC CASSPPRGETQYF
TRBJ2-3 - - TRBV5-1 TGCGCCAGCAGCTTGGGGCGACAGAGCACAGATACGCAGTATTTT CASSLGRQSTDTQYF
TRBJ2-7 - - TRBV3-1 TGTGCCAGCAGCGACAGGCCTTCCTACGAGCAGTACTTC CASSDRPSYEQYF
TRBJ1-2 TRBD1 - TRBV27 TGTGCCAGCAGTCCACCGGGACAGGGGCGGGGTGGCTACACCTTC CASSPPGQGRGGYTF
TRBJ1-1 - - TRBV4-1 TGCGCCAGCAGCCAAGGACTGTTGAACACTGAAGCTTTCTTT CASSQGLLNTEAFF
TRBJ1-1 - - TRBV7-2 TGTGCCAGCAGCTTAGACCCGCTTTTCGCTGAAGCTTTCTTT CASSLDPLFAEAFF
TRBJ2-1 TRBD2 once TRBV19 TGTGCCAGTAGATGGCGGGGGGTCAATGAGCAGTTCTTC CASRWRGVNEQFF
TRBJ2-1 - - TRBV20-1 TGCAGTGGGACAGTATTGAATGAGCAGTTCTTC CSGTVLNEQFF
TRBJ1-6 TRBD1 - TRBV20-1 TGCAGTGCGGCGGGGGGCAGGGGGTTCTATAATTCACCCCTCCACTTT CSAAGGRGFYNSPLHF
TRBJ1-6 - - TRBV7-9 TGTGCCAGCAGCTTAGTGATAAGGGGATCACCCCTCCACTTT CASSLVIRGSPLHF
TRBJ2-5 TRBD2 - TRBV9 TGTGCCAGCAGCCCGACGACCGGGGGGGATTTCCAAGAGACCCAGTACTTC CASSPTTGGDFQETQYF
TRBJ1-2 TRBD1 - TRBV5-6 TGTGCCAGCAGCTCGCCTAGACAGGGCGGATGGACTAACTATGGCTACACCTTC CASSSPRQGGWTNYGYTF